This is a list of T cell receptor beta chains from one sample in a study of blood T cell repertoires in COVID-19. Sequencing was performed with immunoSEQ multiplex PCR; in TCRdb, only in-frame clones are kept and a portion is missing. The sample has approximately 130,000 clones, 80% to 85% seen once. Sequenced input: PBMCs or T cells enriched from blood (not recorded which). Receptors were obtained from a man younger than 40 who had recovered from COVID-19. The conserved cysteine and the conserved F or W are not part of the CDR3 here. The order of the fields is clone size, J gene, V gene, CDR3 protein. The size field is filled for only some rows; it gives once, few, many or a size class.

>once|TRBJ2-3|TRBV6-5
ASSWEAAGASDTQY
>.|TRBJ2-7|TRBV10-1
ASSEDRVIGEQY
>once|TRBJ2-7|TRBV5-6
ASSPSGGVGEQY
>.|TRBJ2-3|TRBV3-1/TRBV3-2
ASKNPGLATFGTDTQY
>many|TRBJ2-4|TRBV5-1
ASSMGQGANIQY
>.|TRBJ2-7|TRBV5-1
ASSSRRDQREYEQY
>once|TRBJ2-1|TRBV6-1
ASSGFRLAGGGEQF
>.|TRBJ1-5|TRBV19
ASSIRGGNQPQH
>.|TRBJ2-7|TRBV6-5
ASSYSKGYEQY
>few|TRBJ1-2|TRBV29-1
STRGGTNYGYT
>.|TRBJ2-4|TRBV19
ASSRSGRTVNIQY
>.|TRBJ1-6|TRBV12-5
ASGTGQGANSPLH
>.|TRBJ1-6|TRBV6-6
ASSYGQKNSPLH
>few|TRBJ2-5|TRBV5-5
ASRVNSRNQETQY
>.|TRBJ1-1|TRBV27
ASRSGQGAKEAF
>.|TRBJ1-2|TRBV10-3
AISEAALGDYGYT
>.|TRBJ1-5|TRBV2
ASIRGVGQPQH
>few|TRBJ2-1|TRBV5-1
ASSLGGTSGDNEQF
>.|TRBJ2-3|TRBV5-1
ASSLAPSGGAGTDTQY
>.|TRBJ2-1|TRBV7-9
ASSEHRRQHLYEQF
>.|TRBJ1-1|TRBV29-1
SVRVFTGAEAF
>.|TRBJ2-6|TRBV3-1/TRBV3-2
ASSKRDSGFSGANVLT
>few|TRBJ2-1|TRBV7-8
ASSSHVGRRRGSYNEQF
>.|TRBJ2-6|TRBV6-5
ASSYATVFPVNVLT
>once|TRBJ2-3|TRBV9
ASSVAGLNTDTQY
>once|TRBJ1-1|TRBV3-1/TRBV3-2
ASSHQWNTEAF
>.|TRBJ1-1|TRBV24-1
ATRGDGTEAF